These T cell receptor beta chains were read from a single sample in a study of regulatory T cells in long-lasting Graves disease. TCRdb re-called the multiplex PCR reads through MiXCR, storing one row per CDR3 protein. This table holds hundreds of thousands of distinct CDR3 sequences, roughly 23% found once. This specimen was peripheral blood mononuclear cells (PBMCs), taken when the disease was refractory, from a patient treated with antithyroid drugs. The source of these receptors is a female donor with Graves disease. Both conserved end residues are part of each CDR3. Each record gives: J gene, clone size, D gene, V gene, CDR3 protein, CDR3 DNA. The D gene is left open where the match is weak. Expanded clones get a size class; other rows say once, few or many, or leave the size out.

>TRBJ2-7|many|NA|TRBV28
CASGGKSYEQYF
TGTGCCAGCGGTGGGAAATCCTACGAGCAGTACTTC
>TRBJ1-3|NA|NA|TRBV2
CASSESRGNTIYF
TGTGCCAGCAGTGAGAGTCGAGGAAACACCATATATTTT
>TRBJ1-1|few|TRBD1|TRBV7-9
CASSKRGQDTEAFF
TGTGCCAGCAGCAAGAGGGGACAGGACACTGAAGCTTTCTTT
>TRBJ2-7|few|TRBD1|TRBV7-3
CASSLGQPGEQYF
TGTGCCAGCAGCTTGGGACAGCCTGGCGAGCAGTACTTC
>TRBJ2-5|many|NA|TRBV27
CASSPLRDFQETQYF
TGTGCCAGCAGTCCCCTCAGGGACTTCCAAGAGACCCAGTACTTC
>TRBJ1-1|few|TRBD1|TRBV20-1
CSAKQGGTEAFF
TGCAGTGCCAAACAGGGGGGCACTGAAGCTTTCTTT
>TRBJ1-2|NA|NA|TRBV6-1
CASSMQGHGYTF
TGTGCCAGCAGTATGCAGGGACATGGCTACACCTTC
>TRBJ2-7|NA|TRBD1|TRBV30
CACKSPGQGYYEQYF
TGTGCCTGCAAAAGTCCGGGACAGGGCTACTACGAGCAGTACTTC
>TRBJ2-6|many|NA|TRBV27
CASSLGRSVVTGANVLTF
TGTGCCAGCAGTTTAGGCCGTAGTGTCGTAACTGGGGCCAACGTCCTGACTTTC
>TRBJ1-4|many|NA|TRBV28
CASSPSQATNEKLFF
TGTGCCAGCAGTCCCAGCCAGGCCACTAATGAAAAACTGTTTTTT
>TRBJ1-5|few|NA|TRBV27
CASSLNSLRDNQPQHF
TGTGCCAGCAGTTTAAATAGTCTCAGGGACAATCAGCCCCAGCATTTT
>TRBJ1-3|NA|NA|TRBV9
CASSVARAGNTIYF
TGTGCCAGCAGCGTAGCGAGGGCTGGAAACACCATATATTTT
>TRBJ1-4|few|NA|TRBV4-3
CASSHRSGWGDEKLFF
TGCGCCAGCAGCCATAGGTCGGGCTGGGGCGATGAAAAACTGTTTTTT
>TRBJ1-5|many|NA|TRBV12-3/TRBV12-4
CASSTSHWGQPQHF
TGTGCCAGCAGTACCTCACACTGGGGTCAGCCCCAGCATTTT
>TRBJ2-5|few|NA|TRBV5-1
CASSLDFHKAYF
TGCGCCAGCAGCCTCGACTTCCACAAGGCGTACTTC
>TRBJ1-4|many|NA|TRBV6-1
CASTSAGYNEKLFF
TGTGCCAGCACAAGCGCAGGCTATAATGAAAAACTGTTTTTT
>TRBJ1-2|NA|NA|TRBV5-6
CASRLGGGPSDGYTF
TGTGCCAGCAGACTAGGCGGTGGCCCTTCGGATGGCTACACCTTC
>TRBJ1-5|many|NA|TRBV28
CASSFIGPASNQPQHF
TGTGCCAGCAGTTTCATCGGGCCCGCGAGCAATCAGCCCCAGCATTTT
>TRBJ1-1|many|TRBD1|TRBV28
CASSSLLDRAAMNTEAFF
TGTGCCAGCAGTTCCTTATTAGACAGGGCGGCGATGAACACTGAAGCTTTCTTT
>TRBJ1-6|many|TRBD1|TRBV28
CASSLWGDRESGSPLHF
TGTGCCAGCAGTTTGTGGGGGGACAGGGAATCCGGTTCACCCCTCCACTTT
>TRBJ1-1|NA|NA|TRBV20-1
CSASQGRMNTEAFF
TGCAGTGCTAGTCAGGGACGGATGAACACTGAAGCTTTCTTT
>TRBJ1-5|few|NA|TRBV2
CACSEVGGIGEPQHF
TGTGCCTGCAGTGAGGTCGGGGGGATTGGAGAGCCCCAGCATTTT
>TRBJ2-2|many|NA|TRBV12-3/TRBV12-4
CASSLFQGRFTGELFF
TGTGCCAGCAGTTTATTTCAGGGACGGTTCACCGGGGAGCTGTTTTTT
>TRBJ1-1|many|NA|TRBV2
CASISRESDTEAFF
TGTGCCAGCATTTCCAGGGAGTCGGACACTGAAGCTTTCTTT
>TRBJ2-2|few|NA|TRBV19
CASSIALPGELFF
TGTGCCAGTAGTATTGCCCTACCGGGGGAGCTGTTTTTT
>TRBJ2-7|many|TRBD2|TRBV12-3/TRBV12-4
CASSFWEGSYEQYF
TGTGCCAGCAGTTTCTGGGAGGGTTCCTACGAGCAGTACTTC
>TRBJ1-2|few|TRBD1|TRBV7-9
CASSPWDSPYGYTF
TGTGCCAGCAGCCCGTGGGACAGTCCCTATGGCTACACCTTC
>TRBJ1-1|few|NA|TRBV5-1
CASRETGLTEAFF
TGCGCCAGCAGGGAAACAGGGTTGACTGAAGCTTTCTTT
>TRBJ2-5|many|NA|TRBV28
CASSFSGWGMGETQYF
TGTGCCAGCAGTTTTTCAGGGTGGGGGATGGGGGAGACCCAGTACTTC
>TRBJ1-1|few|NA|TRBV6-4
CASRASFMDTEAFF
TGTGCCAGCAGGGCCTCTTTTATGGACACTGAAGCTTTCTTT
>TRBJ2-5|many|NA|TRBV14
CASSHGETQYF
TGTGCCAGCAGCCACGGAGAGACCCAGTACTTC
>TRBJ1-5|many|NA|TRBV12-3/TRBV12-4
CASSLFPQPQHF
TGTGCCAGCAGTTTATTTCCGCAGCCCCAGCATTTT
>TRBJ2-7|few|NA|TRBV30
CAWSPDSISGEQYF
TGTGCCTGGAGTCCTGACTCTATCTCGGGGGAGCAGTACTTC
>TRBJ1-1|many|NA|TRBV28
CATQWRLGGAEAFF
TGTGCCACCCAATGGAGACTGGGAGGGGCTGAAGCTTTCTTT
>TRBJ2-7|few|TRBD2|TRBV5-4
CASSDGLAASYEQYF
TGTGCCAGCAGCGATGGACTAGCGGCTTCCTACGAGCAGTACTTC
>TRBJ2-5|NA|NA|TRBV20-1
CSARDPRGGGSETQYF
TGCAGTGCTAGAGACCCCCGGGGAGGAGGTTCGGAGACCCAGTACTTC
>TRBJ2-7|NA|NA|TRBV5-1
CASSPGATGYVYEQYF
TGCGCCAGCAGCCCGGGGGCGACAGGGTACGTGTACGAGCAGTACTTC
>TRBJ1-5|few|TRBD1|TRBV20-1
CSAYTGGAQPQHF
TGCAGTGCTTACACAGGGGGGGCTCAGCCCCAGCATTTT
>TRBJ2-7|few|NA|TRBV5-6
CASSLGMQNEQYF
TGTGCCAGCAGCTTGGGTATGCAGAACGAGCAGTACTTC
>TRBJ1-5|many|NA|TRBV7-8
CASSSHQVDGNQPQHF
TGTGCCAGCAGCTCTCACCAGGTAGACGGCAATCAGCCCCAGCATTTT
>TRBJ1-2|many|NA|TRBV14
CASSLWTAGGGYTF
TGTGCCAGCAGCCTTTGGACCGCTGGTGGTGGCTACACCTTC
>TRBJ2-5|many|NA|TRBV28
CASRAPGETQYF
TGTGCCAGCAGAGCGCCGGGGGAGACCCAGTACTTC
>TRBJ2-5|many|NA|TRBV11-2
CASSLEPQETQYF
TGTGCCAGCAGCTTAGAACCCCAAGAGACCCAGTACTTC